The 24 T cell receptor beta chains in this list originate from one sample, sequenced in a study of blood T cell repertoires in COVID-19. The table came from immunoSEQ multiplex PCR; TCRdb's copy has only in-frame clones and leaves some out. The sample includes under 200,000 clones, around 89% seen only once; the top ten take roughly 25%. Material: peripheral blood. The origin of the receptors is a man aged 60 to 69 with acute or convalescent COVID-19.

The gene calls are TRBV5-4 and TRBJ2-1; 12 bases are shared with TRBD1. The CDR3 contains 17 residues. Germline loops: CDR1 SGHNT, CDR2 YYREEE (reference sequence). V trimming: 0 bases; J trimming: 4 bases; junction bases outside the gene matches: 5. Here the CDR3 DNA reads TGTGCCAGCAGCTTGGTCGAGGGACAGGGGGCTTACAATGAGCAGTTCTTC. It codes for CASSLVEGQGAYNEQFF.

This clone was detected only once. This chain connects TRBV7-8 to TRBJ1-2, with D possibly matching TRBD1 (6 bases). The CDR3 runs to 13 residues. Deletions cut 0 bases from V and 8 bases from J, with 10 bases between. Germline values: CDR1 SGHVS, CDR2 FQNEAQ. The CDR3 DNA reads as TGTGCCAGCAGCTTAGCCGTAGGGGGAGGCTACACCTTC. This sequence encodes CASSLAVGGGYTF.

The V gene is TRBV15, the J gene TRBJ1-5; D is unclear. Looked up from germline, CDR1 is LNHNV and CDR2 is YYDKDF (reference sequence). V shed 0 bases and J shed 7 bases, with 7 bases lying between them. This CDR3 comprises 13 residues. CDR3 protein: CATSRDSGQPQHF. CDR3 nucleotide sequence: TGTGCCACCAGCAGAGATTCGGGGCAGCCCCAGCATTTT.

The chain joins TRBV27 to TRBJ2-3; 9 bases align to TRBD2. Germline trimming cut 6 bases from V and 0 bases from J; bases unmatched to any gene: 10. The CDR3 totals 17 residues. In germline, CDR1 is MNHEY, CDR2 SMNVEV (reference sequence). Here the CDR3 reads CASRPRASGISTDTQYF. The CDR3 DNA reads TGTGCCAGCAGGCCGAGGGCTAGCGGGATTAGCACAGATACGCAGTATTTT.

V is TRBV2 and J is TRBJ2-4; D is undetermined. Germline values: CDR1 SNHLY, CDR2 FYNNEI. Trimming stripped 5 bases from V and 1 base from J, with 15 bases between. The CDR3 covers 16 residues. The CDR3 coding sequence is TGTGCCAGCAGTTACACCCTCCGAGGTGCCAAAAACATTCAGTACTTC. Translating it yields CASSYTLRGAKNIQYF.

V is TRBV6-5 and J is TRBJ2-1, with 11 bases aligning to TRBD2. The CDR3 sequence is 14 residues long. The germline V gene encodes CDR1 MNHEY and CDR2 SVGAGI. The V gene end was trimmed by 2 bases and the J gene end by 12 bases; junction bases not matched to a gene: 6. In DNA, the CDR3 is TGTGCCAGCAGTTACACAACTCTAGCGGGGGGGCAGTTCTTC. Translated, it gives CASSYTTLAGGQFF.

The V and J genes are TRBV28 and TRBJ2-7; unclear D gene. The CDR3 length is 15 residues. V was clipped by 5 bases and J by 2 bases, with 16 bases between them. Per germline, CDR1 MDHEN and CDR2 SYDVKM. CDR3 protein: CASSPFPLGAYEQYF. The CDR3 DNA follows: TGTGCCAGCAGTCCCTTTCCGCTAGGCGCCTACGAGCAGTACTTC.

The chain carries TRBV5-4 and TRBJ2-3, with a weak D call TRBD1 (7 bases). The CDR3 has 17 amino acids. Germline lookup yields CDR1 SGHNT and CDR2 YYREEE (reference sequence). V lost 4 bases to trimming and J lost 1 base, with 19 bases between them. The chain's CDR3 is CASSPAKGASGTDTQYF. CDR3 coding DNA: TGTGCCAGCAGCCCGGCGAAGGGGGCTAGCGGCACAGATACGCAGTATTTT.

The V gene is TRBV11-2, the J gene TRBJ1-6; perhaps TRBD1 as D (6 bases). The germline V and J ends were trimmed by 2 bases and 4 bases, with 9 bases remaining between them. The CDR3 contains 15 residues. The germline gives CDR1 SGHAT, CDR2 FQNNGV. The CDR3 coding sequence is TGTGCCAGCAGCTTACGGACAGATTATAATTCACCCCTCCACTTT. Residues: CASSLRTDYNSPLHF.

The rearrangement links TRBV13 to TRBJ2-5; D gene uncertain. The CDR3 runs to 12 residues. Germline V CDR1 and CDR2: PRHDT, FYEKMQ (reference sequence). V lost 5 bases, J lost 4 bases, and 8 bases lay in between. The DNA for the CDR3 is TGTGCCAGCAGCCGAACAAGAGAGACCCAGTACTTC. Residues: CASSRTRETQYF.

This chain uses TRBV24-1 with TRBJ2-6; tentative D call: TRBD1 (5 bases). The CDR3 totals 14 residues. In germline, CDR1 is KGHDR, CDR2 SFDVKD. Trimming pared 6 bases from V and 4 bases from J, leaving 9 bases between. The CDR3 sequence is CATSRGYGANVLTF. In DNA, the CDR3 is TGTGCCACCAGTAGGGGTTACGGGGCCAACGTCCTGACTTTC.

V gene TRBV7-2 combines with J gene TRBJ2-1; D gene ambiguous. The ends were cut back, 6 bases at V and 0 bases at J, with 9 bases in the middle. The CDR3 covers 14 residues. Germline values: CDR1 SGHTA, CDR2 FQGNSA. Here the CDR3 DNA reads TGTGCCAGCAGTTCAGGTTACTCCTACAATGAGCAGTTCTTC. Amino acid sequence: CASSSGYSYNEQFF.

The CDR3 sequence: CASRPAQGKETQYF. CDR3 nucleotide sequence: TGTGCCAGCAGGCCGGCGCAGGGGAAGGAGACCCAGTACTTC. This chain uses TRBV3-1 (or the pseudogene TRBV3-2) with TRBJ2-5, with D possibly TRBD1 on 6 matching bases. The CDR3 sequence is 14 residues long. Germline CDR1 reads LGHDT; CDR2 reads YNNKEL (reference sequence). V lost 6 bases and J 5 bases, leaving 16 bases between the germline ends.

CDR3 region: CAWSVALNYGYTF. The CDR3 nucleotides are TGTGCCTGGAGTGTAGCCTTGAACTATGGCTACACCTTC. This rearrangement joins TRBV30 to TRBJ1-2; D not resolved. The V gene lost 0 bases and the J gene lost 2 bases, with 7 bases spanning the gap. CDR1 and CDR2 from the germline V gene are GTSNPN and SVGIG (reference sequence). The CDR3 length is 13 residues.

The chain employs TRBV14 and TRBJ1-1, with 7 bases aligning to TRBD1. Per the germline V gene, CDR1 is SGHDN and CDR2 is FVKESK. The CDR3 runs to 13 residues. V lost 5 bases to trimming and J lost 1 base; unmatched junction nucleotides: 1. CDR3 nucleotide sequence: TGTGCCAGCAGCTACAGGGGGAACACTGAAGCTTTCTTT. It encodes CASSYRGNTEAFF. The full variable domain, its missing parts supplied by reference TRBV14 and TRBJ1-1, is EAGVTQFPSHSVIEKGQTVTLRCDPISGHDNLYWYRRVMGKEIKFLLHFVKESKQDESGMPNNRFLAERTGGTYSTLKVQPAELEDSGVYFCASSYRGNTEAFFGQGTRLTVV.

The rearrangement joins TRBV24-1 to TRBJ1-5; TRBD1 is a possible D gene (6 bases). This CDR3 is 14 amino acids long. V was pared by 4 bases and J by 6 bases, with 12 bases between. The germline CDR1 and CDR2 sequences are KGHDR and SFDVKD. CDR3 region: CATSDTGSAQPQHF. CDR3 DNA: TGTGCCACCAGTGACACAGGGTCAGCTCAGCCCCAGCATTTT.

The chain is built from TRBV19 and TRBJ2-1, with a tentative D call TRBD2 (6 bases). Germline loops: CDR1 LNHDA, CDR2 SQIVND (reference sequence). The germline V and J ends were trimmed by 5 bases and 4 bases, with 18 bases remaining between them. The CDR3 has 16 residues. DNA for the CDR3: TGTGCCAGTAGTCACGGGTGGAGGGAGACGTACAATGAGCAGTTCTTC. It codes for CASSHGWRETYNEQFF.

Here the CDR3 DNA reads TGTGCCAGCTCACCGCGACAGGGGGCGAATGAAAAACTGTTTTTT. Protein sequence: CASSPRQGANEKLFF. V and J are TRBV18 and TRBJ1-4, with TRBD1 matching over 10 bases. Germline CDR1 KGHSH, CDR2 LQKENI. V shed 3 bases and J 5 bases; nucleotides not matched to a gene: 3. The CDR3 contains 15 residues.

The chain recombines TRBV18 with TRBJ1-1, with TRBD1 matching 10 bases. The junction had 13 bases not matched to a gene; V was cut back by 2 bases and J by 1 base. CDR1 is KGHSH, CDR2 LQKENI, per germline. The CDR3 runs to 19 residues. Written as DNA, the CDR3 is TGTGCCAGCTCACCAAGTCGGGACAGGGGAGTTTCAAAGAACACTGAAGCTTTCTTT. Amino acid sequence: CASSPSRDRGVSKNTEAFF.

The chain recombines TRBV27 with TRBJ1-1; TRBD1 aligns across 7 bases. The CDR3 has 15 amino acids. The J segment lost 2 bases and the V segment lost 6 bases, leaving 9 bases of the junction unmatched. Germline loops: CDR1 MNHEY, CDR2 SMNVEV (reference sequence). DNA for the CDR3: TGTGCCAGCAGGCCCCCGGACAGGCGAAACACTGAAGCTTTCTTT. Protein product: CASRPPDRRNTEAFF.

The V call is TRBV7-8, the J call TRBJ1-3; D may be TRBD1 (6 bases). The CDR3 is made up of 14 amino acids. V lost 5 bases and J 2 bases, leaving 10 bases between the germline ends. Germline-derived CDR1 and CDR2 are SGHVS and FQNEAQ. CDR3 protein: CASSPGEPGNTIYF. CDR3 sequence (DNA): TGTGCCAGCAGCCCAGGGGAGCCTGGAAACACCATATATTTT.

V is TRBV2 and J is TRBJ1-4; D uncertain. V was cut by 4 bases and J by 0 bases, with 12 bases left in between. In germline, CDR1 is SNHLY, CDR2 FYNNEI. This CDR3 is 16 amino acids long. The CDR3 loop reads CASSGGRGATNEKLFF. CDR3 bases: TGTGCCAGCAGTGGAGGGCGGGGAGCAACTAATGAAAAACTGTTTTTT.

The CDR3 region has the DNA TGTGCCAGCAGCGTAGACCTAGCGGGCCCTTATAGCACAGATACGCAGTATTTT. It is translated as CASSVDLAGPYSTDTQYF. The rearrangement joins TRBV9 to TRBJ2-3; 8 positions match TRBD2. Per the germline V gene, CDR1 is SGDLS and CDR2 is YYNGEE. The CDR3 runs 18 residues. Germline trimming cut 0 bases from V and 0 bases from J; bases unmatched to any gene: 9.

The chain has TRBV3-1 (or the pseudogene TRBV3-2) and TRBJ1-2; TRBD1 matches 7 bases. The V segment lost 4 bases and the J segment 4 bases; nucleotides outside the gene matches: 3. The CDR3 contains 13 residues. CDR1 and CDR2 from the germline V gene are LGHDT and YNNKEL (reference sequence). This chain's CDR3 is CASSRGQLYGYTF. DNA of the CDR3: TGTGCCAGCAGCCGGGGACAGCTCTATGGCTACACCTTC.